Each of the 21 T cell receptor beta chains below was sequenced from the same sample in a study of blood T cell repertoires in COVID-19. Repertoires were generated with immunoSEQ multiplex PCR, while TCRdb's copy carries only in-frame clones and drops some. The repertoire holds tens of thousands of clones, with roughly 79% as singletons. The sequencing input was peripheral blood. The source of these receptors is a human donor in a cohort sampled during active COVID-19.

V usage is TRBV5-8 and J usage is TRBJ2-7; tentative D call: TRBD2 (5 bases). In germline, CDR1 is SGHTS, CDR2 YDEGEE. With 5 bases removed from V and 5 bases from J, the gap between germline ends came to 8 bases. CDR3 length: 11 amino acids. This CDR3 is CASRERDEQYF. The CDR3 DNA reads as TGTGCCAGCAGGGAGAGGGACGAGCAGTACTTC. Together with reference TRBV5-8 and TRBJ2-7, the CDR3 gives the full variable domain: EAGVTQSPTHLIKTRGQQATLRCSPISGHTSVYWYQQALGLGLQFLLWYDEGEERNRGNFPPRFSGRQFPNYSSELNVNALELEDSALYLCASRERDEQYFGPGTRLTVT.

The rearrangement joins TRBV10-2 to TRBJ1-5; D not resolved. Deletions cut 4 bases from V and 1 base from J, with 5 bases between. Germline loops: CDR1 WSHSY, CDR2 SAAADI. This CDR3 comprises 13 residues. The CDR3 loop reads CASSGRSNQPQHF. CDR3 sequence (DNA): TGCGCCAGCAGTGGCAGGAGCAATCAGCCCCAGCATTTT.

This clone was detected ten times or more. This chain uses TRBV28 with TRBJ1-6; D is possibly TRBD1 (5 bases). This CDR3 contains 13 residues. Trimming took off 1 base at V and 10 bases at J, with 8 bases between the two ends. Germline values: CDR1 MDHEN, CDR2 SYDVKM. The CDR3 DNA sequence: TGTGCCAGCAGTTTATCGGGGGGGTCACCCCTCCACTTT. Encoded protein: CASSLSGGSPLHF.

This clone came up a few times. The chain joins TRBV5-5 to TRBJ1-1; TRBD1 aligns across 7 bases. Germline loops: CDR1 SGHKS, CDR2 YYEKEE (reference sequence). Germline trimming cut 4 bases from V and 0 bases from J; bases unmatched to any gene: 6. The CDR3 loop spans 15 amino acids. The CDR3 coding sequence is TGTGCCAGCAGCCCGTTAGGGACAGTGAACACTGAAGCTTTCTTT. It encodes CASSPLGTVNTEAFF.

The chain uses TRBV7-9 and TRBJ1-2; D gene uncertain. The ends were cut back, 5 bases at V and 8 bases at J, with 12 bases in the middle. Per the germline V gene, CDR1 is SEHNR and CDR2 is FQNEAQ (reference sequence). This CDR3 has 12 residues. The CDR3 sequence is CASSLLGSGYTF. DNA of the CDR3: TGTGCCAGCAGCCTCCTAGGGAGCGGCTACACCTTC.

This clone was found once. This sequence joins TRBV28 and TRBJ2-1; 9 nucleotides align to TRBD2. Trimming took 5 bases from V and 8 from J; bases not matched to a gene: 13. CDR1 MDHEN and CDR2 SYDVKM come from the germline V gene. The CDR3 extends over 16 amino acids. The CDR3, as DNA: TGTGCCAGCAGTCCCGCTGGAGCGGGAGGTGCTGATGAGCAGTTCTTC. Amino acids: CASSPAGAGGADEQFF.

Here the CDR3 reads CAWSPLQGTLGQPQHF. CDR3 DNA sequence: TGTGCCTGGAGTCCACTTCAGGGGACACTAGGTCAGCCCCAGCATTTT. V gene TRBV30 combines with J gene TRBJ1-5; D perhaps matches TRBD1 (6 bases). The V end was cut by 2 bases, the J end by 6 bases, with 20 bases between. CDR1 and CDR2 (germline): GTSNPN, SVGIG (reference sequence). This CDR3 contains 16 residues.

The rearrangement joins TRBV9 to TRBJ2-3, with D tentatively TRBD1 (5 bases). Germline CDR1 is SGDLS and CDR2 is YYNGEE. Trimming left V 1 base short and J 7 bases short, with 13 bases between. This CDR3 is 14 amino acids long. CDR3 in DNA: TGTGCCAGCAGCGTAAGCCAGGGTGGGTATACGCAGTATTTT. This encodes CASSVSQGGYTQYF.

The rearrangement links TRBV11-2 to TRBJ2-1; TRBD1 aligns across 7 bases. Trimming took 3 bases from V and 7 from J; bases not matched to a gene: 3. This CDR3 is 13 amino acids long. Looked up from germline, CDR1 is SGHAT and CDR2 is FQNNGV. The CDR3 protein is CASSFPGGNEQFF. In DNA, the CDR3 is TGTGCCAGCAGCTTCCCAGGGGGAAATGAGCAGTTCTTC.

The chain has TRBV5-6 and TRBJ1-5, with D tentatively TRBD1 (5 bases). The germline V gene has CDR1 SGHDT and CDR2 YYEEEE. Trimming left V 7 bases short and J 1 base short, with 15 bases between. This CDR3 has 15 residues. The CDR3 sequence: CASPGAGRSNQPQHF. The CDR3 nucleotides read TGTGCCAGCCCTGGGGCAGGTAGAAGCAATCAGCCCCAGCATTTT.

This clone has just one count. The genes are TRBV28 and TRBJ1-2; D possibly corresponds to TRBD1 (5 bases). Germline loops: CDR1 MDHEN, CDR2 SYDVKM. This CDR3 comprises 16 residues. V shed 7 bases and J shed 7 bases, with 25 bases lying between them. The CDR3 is CASTPSGGQRTVGYTF. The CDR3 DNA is TGTGCCAGCACTCCCTCCGGCGGACAAAGGACGGTTGGCTACACCTTC.

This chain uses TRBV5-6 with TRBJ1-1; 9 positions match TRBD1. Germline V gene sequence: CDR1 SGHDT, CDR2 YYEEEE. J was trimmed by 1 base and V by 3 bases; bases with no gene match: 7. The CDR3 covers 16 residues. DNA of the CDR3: TGTGCCAGCAGCTCAACAGGGGGCAGGGGGAACACTGAAGCTTTCTTT. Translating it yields CASSSTGGRGNTEAFF.

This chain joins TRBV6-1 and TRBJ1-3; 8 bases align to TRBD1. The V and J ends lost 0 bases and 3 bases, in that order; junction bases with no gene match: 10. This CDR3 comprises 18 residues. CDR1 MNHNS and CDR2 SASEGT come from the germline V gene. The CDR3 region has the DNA TGTGCCAGCAGTGAAGCACCCGGGACAGGAGGTGTTGGAAACACCATATATTTT. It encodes CASSEAPGTGGVGNTIYF.

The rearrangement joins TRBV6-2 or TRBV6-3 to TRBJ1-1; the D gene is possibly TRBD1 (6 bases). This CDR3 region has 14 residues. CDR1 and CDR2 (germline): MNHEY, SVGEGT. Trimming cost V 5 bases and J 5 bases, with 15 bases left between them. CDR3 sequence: CASSPQGRKTEAFF. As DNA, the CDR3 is TGTGCCAGCAGTCCCCAGGGGCGTAAGACTGAAGCTTTCTTT.

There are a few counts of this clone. CDR3 residues: CASSDHRGRGYGYTF. CDR3 sequence (DNA): TGTGCCAGCAGTGATCACAGGGGGCGCGGCTATGGCTACACCTTC. V is TRBV2 and J is TRBJ1-2; 9 bases fit TRBD1. CDR1 and CDR2 from the germline V gene are SNHLY and FYNNEI. The CDR3 covers 15 residues. Unmatched junction bases numbered 6, after V lost 3 bases and J lost 4 bases.

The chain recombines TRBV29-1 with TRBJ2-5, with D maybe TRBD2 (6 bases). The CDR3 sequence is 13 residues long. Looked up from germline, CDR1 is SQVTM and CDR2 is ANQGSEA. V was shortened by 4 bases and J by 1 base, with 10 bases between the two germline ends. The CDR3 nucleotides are TGCAGCGTTGTTCTGGGGGGCCAAGAGACCCAGTACTTC. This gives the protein CSVVLGGQETQYF. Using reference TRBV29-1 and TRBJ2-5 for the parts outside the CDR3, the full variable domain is SAVISQKPSRDICQRGTSLTIQCQVDSQVTMMFWYRQQPGQSLTLIATANQGSEATYESGFVIDKFPISRPNLTFSTLTVSNMSPEDSSIYLCSVVLGGQETQYFGPGTRLLVL.

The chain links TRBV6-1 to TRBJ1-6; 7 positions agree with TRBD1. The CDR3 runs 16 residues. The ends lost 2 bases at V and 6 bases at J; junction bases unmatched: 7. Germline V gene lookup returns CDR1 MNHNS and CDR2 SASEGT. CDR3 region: CASSERYQGGNSPLHF. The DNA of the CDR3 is TGTGCCAGCAGTGAAAGGTATCAGGGGGGTAATTCACCCCTCCACTTT.

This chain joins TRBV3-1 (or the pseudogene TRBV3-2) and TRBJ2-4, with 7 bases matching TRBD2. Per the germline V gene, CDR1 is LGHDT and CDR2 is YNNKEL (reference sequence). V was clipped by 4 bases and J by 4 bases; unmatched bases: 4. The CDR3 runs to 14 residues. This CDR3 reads CASSPNGGKNIQYF. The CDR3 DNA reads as TGTGCCAGCAGCCCCAACGGGGGGAAAAACATTCAGTACTTC.

The CDR3 sequence: CASSYWGTPTYEQYF. The CDR3 DNA reads as TGTGCCAGCAGTTACTGGGGGACACCTACCTACGAGCAGTACTTC. This chain uses TRBV6-5 with TRBJ2-7; D perhaps matches TRBD1 (6 bases). V lost 1 base to trimming and J lost 2 bases, with 12 bases between them. The CDR3 contains 15 residues. Germline V lookup: CDR1 MNHEY, CDR2 SVGAGI.

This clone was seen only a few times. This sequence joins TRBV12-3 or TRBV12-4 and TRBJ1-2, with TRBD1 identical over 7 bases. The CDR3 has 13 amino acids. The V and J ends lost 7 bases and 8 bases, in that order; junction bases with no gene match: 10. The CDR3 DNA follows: TGTGCCAGCACCACCGACAGGGTTGGAGGCTACACCTTC. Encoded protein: CASTTDRVGGYTF.

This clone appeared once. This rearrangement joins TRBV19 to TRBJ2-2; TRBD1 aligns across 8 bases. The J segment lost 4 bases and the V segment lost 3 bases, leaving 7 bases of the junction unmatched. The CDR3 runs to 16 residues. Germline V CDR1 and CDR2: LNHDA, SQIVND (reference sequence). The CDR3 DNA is TGTGCCAGTAGTATCCCAGGGGGCTACGGCACCGGGGAGCTGTTTTTT. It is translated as CASSIPGGYGTGELFF.